One and the same sample provided the 9 T cell receptor beta chains below, sequenced in a study of T-cell reconstitution after alpha-beta-depleted transplantation in children. As it was prepared, the TCRbeta library received unique molecular identifiers. TCRdb re-called the PCR reads through MiXCR, storing one row per CDR3 protein. The table has around 240,000 distinct CDR3 sequences, less than 9% seen once. This sample comprised PBMCs, mostly from graft donor cells, obtained 180 days after TCRalphabeta/CD19-depleted stem cell transplant. The receptor set was obtained from a male patient between 5 and 17 years old who had a stem cell transplant for acute lymphoblastic leukemia, so the T cells may come from the graft donor.

This clonotype was seen ten or more times. This chain links TRBV5-1 with TRBJ1-3; D call uncertain. The V gene's germline CDR1 is SGHRS and CDR2 YFSETQ. The CDR3 is 15 amino acids. V was pared by 0 bases and J by 1 base, with 8 bases between. CDR3 nucleotide sequence: TGCGCCAGCAGCTTGGTCGGAATTTCTGGAAACACCATATATTTT. This codes for CASSLVGISGNTIYF.

This clonotype appeared many times. This sequence joins TRBV9 and TRBJ2-3, with D unclear. Between the trimmed V and J ends, which lost 0 bases and 0 bases, there was a span of 14 bases. The CDR3 is made up of 17 amino acids. Germline assignment: CDR1 SGDLS and CDR2 YYNGEE. The CDR3 protein is CASSVGGSGKSTDTQYF. Written as DNA, the CDR3 is TGTGCCAGCAGCGTAGGTGGTTCTGGAAAGAGCACAGATACGCAGTATTTT. Full variable domain (remainder filled in from reference TRBV9 and TRBJ2-3): DSGVTQTPKHLITATGQRVTLRCSPRSGDLSVYWYQQSLDQGLQFLIQYYNGEERAKGNILERFSAQQFPDLHSELNLSSLELGDSALYFCASSVGGSGKSTDTQYFGPGTRLTVL.

This clonotype has a count of ten or more. A junction boundary mismatches the germline segment, possibly from a read error. The chain couples TRBV6-5 to TRBJ1-5, with unresolved D. The CDR3 runs to 14 residues. Per the germline V gene, CDR1 is MNHEY and CDR2 is SVGAGI. The CDR3 DNA is TGTGCCAGCACCGGGAGGGTGAGCAGTCAGCCCCAGCATTTT. Translating gives CASTGRVSSQPQHF.

This clonotype has at least ten counts. V gene TRBV5-1 combines with J gene TRBJ1-3; weak D call: TRBD1 (5 bases). The germline V gene encodes CDR1 SGHRS and CDR2 YFSETQ. With 4 bases removed from V and 0 bases from J, the gap between germline ends came to 8 bases. The CDR3 is 14 amino acids. The DNA of the CDR3 is TGCGCCAGCAGCCCACAGGACTCTGGAAACACCATATATTTT. Translated, it gives CASSPQDSGNTIYF.

This clonotype was observed at least ten times. V usage is TRBV6-1 and J usage is TRBJ2-7; D gene unclear. V was cut by 6 bases and J by 9 bases, with 15 bases left in between. This CDR3 contains 12 residues. Germline V CDR1 and CDR2: MNHNS, SASEGT. DNA of the CDR3: TGTGCCAGCAGCTTACGCCCCGACGCGCAGTACTTC. This encodes CASSLRPDAQYF.

In its sample, this clonotype was seen many times. V usage is TRBV7-9 and J usage is TRBJ1-5, with D possibly matching TRBD1 (6 bases). Per germline, CDR1 SEHNR and CDR2 FQNEAQ (reference sequence). Deletions cut 1 base from V and 2 bases from J, with 15 bases between. This CDR3 comprises 17 residues. The chain's CDR3 is CASSLDLTGLGNQPQHF. For the CDR3, the DNA is TGTGCCAGCAGCTTAGACCTGACAGGTCTGGGCAATCAGCCCCAGCATTTT. Complete variable domain (other parts from reference TRBV7-9 and TRBJ1-5): DTGVSQNPRHKITKRGQNVTFRCDPISEHNRLYWYRQTLGQGPEFLTYFQNEAQLEKSRLLSDRFSAERPKGSFSTLEIQRTEQGDSAMYLCASSLDLTGLGNQPQHFGDGTRLSIL.

This clonotype was counted many times. This chain connects TRBV7-8 to TRBJ2-2; no clear D. Deletions cut 1 base from V and 7 bases from J, with 7 bases between. CDR1 and CDR2 (germline): SGHVS, FQNEAQ. This CDR3 has 13 amino acids. DNA for the CDR3: TGTGCCAGCAGCTTAGTAGGCGTCGGGGAGCTGTTTTTT. This sequence encodes CASSLVGVGELFF.

In its sample, this clonotype was seen many times. The chain carries TRBV7-2 and TRBJ1-1; the D gene is possibly TRBD1 (5 bases). The CDR3 is 16 amino acids. V gave up 0 bases and J gave up 5 bases, with 16 bases separating them. Germline values: CDR1 SGHTA, CDR2 FQGNSA. Here the CDR3 reads CASSLAGGFRDTEAFF. The CDR3 nucleotides read TGTGCCAGCAGCTTAGCGGGGGGGTTTAGGGATACTGAAGCTTTCTTT.

This clonotype showed up many times. The chain recombines TRBV5-1 with TRBJ2-5, with 8 bases matching TRBD1. The junction had 6 bases not matched to a gene; V was cut back by 0 bases and J by 5 bases. Looked up from germline, CDR1 is SGHRS and CDR2 is YFSETQ. The CDR3 spans 15 residues. This chain's CDR3 is CASSLASTGVETQYF. The CDR3 DNA follows: TGCGCCAGCAGCTTGGCCTCGACAGGGGTCGAGACCCAGTACTTC.